Following are 16 T cell receptor beta chains from one sample sequenced in a study of blood T cells in healthy people across ages. Together with a sample-barcoded 5' primer, a J-beta primer mix was included in a second PCR lasting about 6 to 11 cycles. From the 5' RACE reads, TCRdb called clonotypes with MiXCR, one entry per CDR3 protein. The profile shows about 590,000 distinct CDR3 sequences, about 30% of them singletons. Source material: blood. These TCRs come from a woman at least 80 years old in good health.

Details on this clonotype: This could be a read error, since a much larger clone is one nucleotide away. The chain couples TRBV6-1 to TRBJ1-1; D may be TRBD1 (5 bases). Germline CDR1 is MNHNS and CDR2 is SASEGT. The CDR3 extends over 13 amino acids. In DNA form, the CDR3 reads TGTACCAGCAAGCCGACAGCTAACACTGAAGCTTTCTTT. This translates into CTSKPTANTEAFF.

The chain links TRBV5-1 to TRBJ1-2; 7 nucleotides match TRBD1. V lost 4 bases to trimming and J lost 4 bases; unmatched junction nucleotides: 10. Germline CDR1 is SGHRS and CDR2 is YFSETQ. The CDR3 runs 15 residues. CDR3 nucleotide sequence: TGCGCCAGCAGCCCTGACAGGGTGTTCTCCTATGGCTACACCTTC. Amino acids: CASSPDRVFSYGYTF.

As to this clonotype: With a much larger clone just one base away, this may be a read error. V and J are TRBV30 and TRBJ1-5; no clear D. Germline CDR1 reads GTSNPN; CDR2 reads SVGIG (reference sequence). This CDR3 is built from 12 residues. CDR3 DNA: TGTACCTGGAGTAGTGGGAATCAGCCCCAGCATTTT. Its translation: CTWSSGNQPQHF.

This clonotype was detected ten times or more. The rearrangement uses TRBV7-2 and TRBJ1-6; D perhaps matches TRBD1 (5 bases). Trimming cost V 4 bases and J 6 bases, with 10 bases left between them. Germline V gene data show CDR1 as SGHTA and CDR2 as FQGNSA. The length of the CDR3 is 14 residues. DNA of the CDR3: TGTGCCAGCAGCTCCGGGGGAATTAATTCACCCCTCCACTTT. It encodes CASSSGGINSPLHF.

On this clonotype: A much larger clone differs from this one at a single base, so this may be a read error. The chain is built from TRBV27 and TRBJ2-7; 9 bases are shared with TRBD1. Trimming at V came to 4 bases and at J to 2 bases, leaving 3 bases not matched to a gene. Per germline, CDR1 MNHEY and CDR2 SMNVEV (reference sequence). This CDR3 comprises 14 residues. The CDR3 protein is CASSSTGGTYEQYF. The CDR3 nucleotides read TGTGCCAGCAGTTCCACAGGGGGCACCTACGAGCAGTACTTC.

This clonotype was observed once. This chain links TRBV5-1 with TRBJ1-2; D is possibly TRBD1 (5 bases). CDR3 length equals 15 residues. Looked up from germline, CDR1 is SGHRS and CDR2 is YFSETQ. V was cut by 0 bases and J by 8 bases, with 17 bases left in between. The CDR3 sequence is CASSLGDGGPGGYTF. In nucleotides, the CDR3 is TGCGCCAGCAGCTTGGGAGACGGGGGACCCGGAGGCTACACCTTC.

The sample holds a few counts of this clonotype. It may be a read error: a sequence one base away is much more abundant. V is TRBV5-1 and J is TRBJ2-1; weak D call: TRBD2 (6 bases). Matching the DNA end better, TRBJ2-7 makes the J call doubtful. CDR3 length equals 16 residues. The germline gives CDR1 SGHRS, CDR2 YFSETQ. Written as DNA, the CDR3 is TGCGCCAGCAGCTTGTATTTCGGGGACTCCTACAATGAGCAGTACTTC. It encodes CASSLYFGDSYNEQYF.

A few counts support this clonotype. The V and J genes are TRBV2 and TRBJ1-1, with D uncertain. CDR3 length equals 13 residues. V gave up 7 bases and J gave up 1 base, with 10 bases separating them. Germline CDR1 reads SNHLY; CDR2 reads FYNNEI. Written as DNA, the CDR3 is TGTGCCAGCATACTCTTAGCGAACACTGAAGCTTTCTTT. It encodes CASILLANTEAFF.

This clonotype was recorded at least ten times. This rearrangement joins TRBV12-3 or TRBV12-4 to TRBJ2-3; TRBD2 agrees at 8 bases. J lost 1 base, V lost 6 bases, and 0 bases had no gene match. The CDR3 runs to 13 residues. As DNA, the CDR3 is TGTGCCAGCAGAGCGGGGGGCACAGATACGCAGTATTTT. Its protein is CASRAGGTDTQYF.

The chain has TRBV11-2 and TRBJ2-7; D possibly corresponds to TRBD2 (5 bases). The CDR3 runs 14 residues. Germline CDR1 SGHAT, CDR2 FQNNGV. V was pared by 5 bases and J by 0 bases, with 11 bases between. The CDR3 DNA is TGTGCCAGCAGCCCAGGACTGCGCTCCTACGAGCAGTACTTC. Residues: CASSPGLRSYEQYF.

Comments on this clonotype: A much larger clone is a single base away; this may be a read error. V usage is TRBV29-1 and J usage is TRBJ2-1; D is undetermined. The J call is uncertain, as TRBJ2-7 better fits the DNA end. Looked up from germline, CDR1 is SQVTM and CDR2 is ANQGSEA. This CDR3 contains 12 residues. This CDR3 reads CSVVSGYNEQYF. The DNA of the CDR3 is TGCAGCGTTGTTTCGGGTTACAATGAGCAGTACTTC.

This clonotype was counted between two and nine times. DNA of the CDR3: TGTGCCAGCAGTTCAGGGGACGCTCGGGACTATGGCTACACCTTC. Residues: CASSSGDARDYGYTF. This chain uses TRBV28 with TRBJ1-2; tentative D call: TRBD1 (6 bases). V lost 4 bases to trimming and J lost 3 bases, with 15 bases between them. The CDR3 contains 15 residues. CDR1 and CDR2 (germline): MDHEN, SYDVKM.

This clonotype appeared many times. The rearrangement links TRBV28 to TRBJ2-4; tentative D call: TRBD1 (5 bases). There are 16 residues in the CDR3. Germline-derived CDR1 and CDR2 are MDHEN and SYDVKM. The V gene lost 1 base and the J gene lost 0 bases, with 10 bases spanning the gap. CDR3 coding DNA: TGTGCCAGCAGTTTATTAGGGGCGGTAGCCAAAAACATTCAGTACTTC. It yields the protein CASSLLGAVAKNIQYF.

As for this clonotype: A much larger clonotype is one base distant, so this may be a read error. V gene TRBV7-9 combines with J gene TRBJ1-4; TRBD1 aligns across 8 bases. CDR1 SEHNR and CDR2 FQNEAQ come from the germline V gene (reference sequence). The CDR3 consists of 15 residues. CDR3 bases: TGTGTCAGCAGCCGCGGACAGGGACTAATTGAAAAACTGTTTTTT. This codes for CVSSRGQGLIEKLFF. Combining the CDR3 with reference TRBV7-9 and TRBJ1-4 gives the whole variable domain DTGVSQNPRHKITKRGQNVTFRCDPISEHNRLYWYRQTLGQGPEFLTYFQNEAQLEKSRLLSDRFSAERPKGSFSTLEIQRTEQGDSAMYLCVSSRGQGLIEKLFFGSGTQLSVL.

Note on this clonotype: A much bigger clone sits one base away, suggesting this may be a read error. The chain has TRBV4-3 and TRBJ2-4; TRBD2 matches at 12 bases. TRBJ2-7 explains the end of the DNA better; the J call may be wrong. The CDR3 has 16 amino acids. Per the germline V gene, CDR1 is LGHNA and CDR2 is YSLEER. In nucleotides, the CDR3 is TGCGTCAGCAGCCAAGAGTCTAGCGGGGGGGCCTACGAGCAGTACTTC. Translated: CVSSQESSGGAYEQYF.

This clonotype occurred many times. This sequence joins TRBV2 and TRBJ1-4; a possible D gene is TRBD1 (5 bases). V shed 7 bases and J shed 1 base, with 13 bases lying between them. This CDR3 is built from 15 residues. The V gene's germline CDR1 is SNHLY and CDR2 FYNNEI. CDR3 amino acids: CASKSRVGTNEKLFF. The CDR3 region has the DNA TGTGCCAGCAAAAGCAGGGTCGGAACTAATGAAAAACTGTTTTTT.